The 27 T cell receptor beta chains below were found in one sample sequenced in a study of CD8 T cells in ankylosing spondylitis. TCRdb reprocessed the 5' RACE reads with MiXCR, giving one entry per CDR3 protein. The sample yields some 120,000 distinct CDR3 sequences, roughly 13% seen once. The sequenced sample was blood, either unsorted or a sorted T cell fraction (not recorded which). Every receptor here comes from a female donor with ankylosing spondylitis or in good health (not recorded which).

In this sample, this clonotype turned up many times. V usage is TRBV20-1 and J usage is TRBJ2-7; D call uncertain. Trimming stripped 0 bases from V and 6 bases from J, with 12 bases between. The germline V gene has CDR1 DFQATT and CDR2 SNEGSKA (reference sequence). CDR3 size: 13 residues. The CDR3 loop is CSARDPPGPEQYF. Written as DNA, the CDR3 is TGCAGTGCTAGAGATCCGCCTGGGCCCGAGCAGTACTTC.

V gene TRBV19 combines with J gene TRBJ2-7, with 13 bases lining up with TRBD2. CDR3 length: 16 amino acids. From germline, CDR1 is LNHDA and CDR2 SQIVND (reference sequence). Losses at the gene ends were 3 bases for V and 4 bases for J; bases not matched to a gene: 6. CDR3 coding DNA: TGTGCCAGTAGTATCCTTCCGGGACTAGCGGGATACGAGCAGTACTTC. This translates into CASSILPGLAGYEQYF.

V gene TRBV19 combines with J gene TRBJ2-1, with D possibly matching TRBD2 (6 bases). CDR1 is LNHDA and CDR2 is SQIVND in the germline V gene (reference sequence). This CDR3 has 15 residues. The V end was cut by 8 bases, the J end by 6 bases, with 20 bases between. The CDR3 is CASGLASVGLNEQFF. CDR3 DNA: TGTGCCAGTGGCTTGGCCAGCGTGGGACTCAATGAGCAGTTCTTC.

This clonotype was seen repeatedly, ten times or more. An end of the junction differs from the germline gene, which may be a read error. V is TRBV7-2 and J is TRBJ2-7; D ambiguous. This CDR3 has 14 residues. Per germline, CDR1 SGHTA and CDR2 FQGNSA. The CDR3 DNA follows: TGTGCCAGCAGTCCCACATGGTTCTCCGACGAGCAGTACTTC. Its protein is CASSPTWFSDEQYF.

This clonotype came up a few times. The V call is TRBV12-3 or TRBV12-4, the J call TRBJ1-2; no clear D gene. The CDR3 has 13 amino acids. Trimming removed 3 bases at V and 3 bases at J, with 8 bases between. CDR3 region: CASSFGGDYGYTF. DNA for the CDR3: TGTGCCAGCAGTTTTGGCGGGGACTATGGCTACACCTTC.

Remarks on this clonotype: This could be a read error, since a much larger clone is one nucleotide away. The CDR3 region has the DNA TGTGCCAGCAGCCAAGCGGGTACTAGCGGGTACTACACTGAGCAGTTCTTC. It yields the protein CASSQAGTSGYYTEQFF. The gene calls are TRBV4-2 and TRBJ2-1; 9 nucleotides agree with TRBD2. Germline values: CDR1 LGHNA, CDR2 YNFKEQ. This CDR3 has 17 residues.

This clonotype was observed many times. This chain uses TRBV29-1 with TRBJ1-1; D ambiguous. From germline, CDR1 is SQVTM and CDR2 ANQGSEA. Deletions cut 6 bases from V and 1 base from J, with 9 bases between. The CDR3 has 12 residues. The CDR3 sequence: CSVYAWNTEAFF. CDR3 in DNA: TGCAGCGTGTATGCCTGGAACACTGAAGCTTTCTTT.

CDR3: CASLSDETQYF. CDR3 DNA: TGTGCCAGTCTTTCCGATGAGACCCAGTACTTC. The chain joins TRBV19 to TRBJ2-5; D not resolved. The germline gives CDR1 LNHDA, CDR2 SQIVND (reference sequence). Trimming took off 8 bases at V and 5 bases at J, with 9 bases between the two ends. This CDR3 contains 11 residues.

The V gene is TRBV21-1, the J gene TRBJ2-1; the table gives TRBD2 as D, unverified against the DNA. TRBV21-1 is marked as a pseudogene. The CDR3 runs to 17 residues. CDR3 protein: CASSKKETSGRYNEQFF. DNA for the CDR3: TGTGCCAGCAGCAAAAAGGAAACTAGCGGGAGATACAATGAGCAGTTCTTC.

The rearrangement links TRBV5-1 to TRBJ1-1; no firm D call. The V and J ends lost 4 bases and 2 bases respectively, with 6 bases between them. CDR3 length: 12 amino acids. Germline V gives CDR1 SGHRS, CDR2 YFSETQ. CDR3 in amino acids: CASSSSNTEAFF. The CDR3 bases are TGCGCCAGCAGCAGCAGTAACACTGAAGCTTTCTTT. Together with reference TRBV5-1 and TRBJ1-1, the CDR3 gives the full variable domain: KAGVTQTPRYLIKTRGQQVTLSCSPISGHRSVSWYQQTPGQGLQFLFEYFSETQRNKGNFPGRFSGRQFSNSRSEMNVSTLELGDSALYLCASSSSNTEAFFGQGTRLTVV.

In this sample, this clonotype turned up many times. The J gene is TRBJ1-5, the V gene TRBV7-2, with D possibly TRBD1 on 6 matching bases. Trimming removed 1 base at V and 0 bases at J, with 7 bases between. CDR3 size: 15 residues. Germline V gene lookup returns CDR1 SGHTA and CDR2 FQGNSA. The CDR3 nucleotides read TGTGCCAGCAGCTTAGACAGGGCTAGCAATCAGCCCCAGCATTTT. As protein: CASSLDRASNQPQHF.

The V gene is TRBV12-3 or TRBV12-4, the J gene TRBJ2-1, with 14 positions matching TRBD2. The CDR3 has 16 residues. V lost 5 bases and J lost 8; bases outside the gene matches: 8. The CDR3 loop reads CASSQPGLAGADEQFF. CDR3 nucleotide sequence: TGTGCCAGCAGTCAACCGGGACTAGCGGGGGCAGATGAGCAGTTCTTC.

This clonotype was counted ten times or more. V gene TRBV4-1 combines with J gene TRBJ2-5; tentative D call: TRBD1 (5 bases). V lost 4 bases and J 3 bases, leaving 15 bases between the germline ends. The CDR3 covers 15 residues. Germline V gene lookup returns CDR1 MGHRA and CDR2 YSYEKL. CDR3 in amino acids: CASSPNPPTEETQYF. For the CDR3, the DNA is TGCGCCAGCAGCCCAAACCCCCCGACAGAAGAGACCCAGTACTTC.

This clonotype was seen at least ten times. J is TRBJ1-1 and V is TRBV12-3 or TRBV12-4, with D unresolved. This CDR3 region has 15 residues. Trimming took off 5 bases at V and 4 bases at J, with 17 bases between the two ends. CDR3 residues: CASSPQTLGTTEAFF. Written as DNA, the CDR3 is TGTGCCAGCAGTCCCCAGACACTGGGTACCACTGAAGCTTTCTTT.

This clonotype has ten or more counts. CDR3 DNA sequence: TGTGCCAGCAGCCAATGGGATGCGAGCACAGATACGCAGTATTTT. Translating gives CASSQWDASTDTQYF. The chain couples TRBV3-1 to TRBJ2-3, with D unclear. Trimming removed 2 bases at V and 0 bases at J, with 9 bases between. The CDR3 loop spans 15 amino acids. Looked up from germline, CDR1 is LGHDT and CDR2 is YNNKEL (reference sequence).

This clonotype was observed many times. The V and J genes are TRBV6-5 and TRBJ2-3; TRBD2 matches at 7 bases. Germline V gene sequence: CDR1 MNHEY, CDR2 SVGAGI. V gave up 2 bases and J gave up 6 bases; unmatched junction bases: 11. This CDR3 has 16 amino acids. CDR3 in amino acids: CASSYTWAGVPDTQYF. In DNA, the CDR3 is TGTGCCAGCAGTTACACTTGGGCGGGAGTGCCTGATACGCAGTATTTT.

This clonotype was observed many times. The J gene is TRBJ2-5, the V gene TRBV29-1; D is unresolved. The CDR3 contains 10 residues. In germline, CDR1 is SQVTM, CDR2 ANQGSEA. V was clipped by 7 bases and J by 2 bases, with 5 bases between them. The CDR3 DNA sequence: TGCAGCGGGAGACAAGAGACCCAGTACTTC. Its protein product is CSGRQETQYF.

The gene calls are TRBV7-9 and TRBJ1-4; D may be TRBD1 (5 bases). V dropped 0 bases and J dropped 4 bases, with 9 bases sitting between them. Per germline, CDR1 SEHNR and CDR2 FQNEAQ (reference sequence). CDR3 length: 15 amino acids. The CDR3 DNA sequence: TGTGCCAGCAGCTTAGCAGGGGATGGTAATGAAAAACTGTTTTTT. The encoded protein is CASSLAGDGNEKLFF.

This clonotype was seen only a few times. The rearrangement links TRBV7-2 to TRBJ1-6; D uncertain. Trimming shortened V by 3 bases and J by 7 bases, and 10 bases separated the two germline ends. CDR3 length: 14 residues. Germline V CDR1 and CDR2: SGHTA, FQGNSA. The CDR3 DNA reads as TGTGCCAGCAGCTTTGGGAGATTAAATTCACCCCTCCACTTT. Protein sequence: CASSFGRLNSPLHF.

This clonotype was recorded many times. The rearrangement joins TRBV5-1 to TRBJ2-2; 15 nucleotides agree with TRBD2. CDR1 and CDR2 (germline): SGHRS, YFSETQ. The CDR3 has 20 residues. Trimming cost V 0 bases and J 3 bases; bases outside gene matches: 9. DNA of the CDR3: TGCGCCAGCAGCTTGGCCCCCGGGACTAGCGGGAGGCTCGACACCGGGGAGCTGTTTTTT. Protein: CASSLAPGTSGRLDTGELFF.

The V and J genes are TRBV30 and TRBJ2-5; no clear D gene. From germline, CDR1 is GTSNPN and CDR2 SVGIG (reference sequence). The CDR3 runs to 15 residues. V was cut by 0 bases and J by 2 bases, with 13 bases left in between. The CDR3 reads CAWSVGSSAQETQYF. Written as DNA, the CDR3 is TGTGCCTGGAGTGTAGGTTCCTCTGCTCAAGAGACCCAGTACTTC.

This clonotype showed up many times. The rearrangement links TRBV5-1 to TRBJ2-3, with no clear D. Germline V CDR1 and CDR2: SGHRS, YFSETQ. This CDR3 spans 13 amino acids. Between the trimmed V and J ends, which lost 7 bases and 6 bases, there was a span of 15 bases. The CDR3 nucleotides are TGCGCCAGCGGGGTGGACGCATCGGATACGCAGTATTTT. This codes for CASGVDASDTQYF.

The chain carries TRBV7-3 and TRBJ2-1; D gene uncertain. The CDR3 is 16 residues long. V lost 1 base and J 0 bases, leaving 10 bases between the germline ends. Germline CDR1 SGHTA, CDR2 FQGTGA. As DNA, the CDR3 is TGTGCCAGCAGCTTAATGGCCGTAAACTCCTACAATGAGCAGTTCTTC. This sequence encodes CASSLMAVNSYNEQFF.

There are a few counts of this clonotype. The V call is TRBV5-1, the J call TRBJ2-5; 7 bases align to TRBD1. CDR1 and CDR2 from the germline V gene are SGHRS and YFSETQ. CDR3 length equals 16 residues. V lost 4 bases, J lost 4 bases, and 13 bases stayed unmatched. The CDR3 region has the DNA TGCGCCAGCAGCCTGGCCAACAACAGGGGCGGAGAGACCCAGTACTTC. Protein: CASSLANNRGGETQYF.

The V call is TRBV20-1, the J call TRBJ2-5; TRBD1 matches at 12 bases. The CDR3 sequence is 15 residues long. Germline lookup yields CDR1 DFQATT and CDR2 SNEGSKA (reference sequence). V trimming: 5 bases; J trimming: 5 bases; junction bases outside the gene matches: 9. CDR3 region: CSAHLGQGASETQYF. The CDR3 nucleotides are TGCAGTGCTCACCTGGGACAGGGGGCGTCGGAGACCCAGTACTTC.

The V gene is TRBV12-3 or TRBV12-4, the J gene TRBJ2-3; a weak D match, TRBD2 (5 bases). With 5 bases removed from V and 0 bases from J, the gap between germline ends came to 15 bases. The CDR3 covers 16 residues. CDR3 sequence reads: CASSRKRPSSTDTQYF. CDR3 bases: TGTGCCAGCAGTAGGAAGCGGCCCTCTAGCACAGATACGCAGTATTTT.

To note about this clonotype: Being one base from a much bigger clone, this may be a read error. The rearrangement joins TRBV5-1 to TRBJ2-4, with D perhaps matching TRBD1 (5 bases). Trimming took 9 bases from V and 5 from J, leaving 9 bases between them. Germline lookup yields CDR1 SGHRS and CDR2 YFSETQ. This CDR3 has 11 residues. The CDR3 region is CAIRVENIQYF. The CDR3 bases are TGCGCCATCAGGGTTGAAAACATTCAGTACTTC.